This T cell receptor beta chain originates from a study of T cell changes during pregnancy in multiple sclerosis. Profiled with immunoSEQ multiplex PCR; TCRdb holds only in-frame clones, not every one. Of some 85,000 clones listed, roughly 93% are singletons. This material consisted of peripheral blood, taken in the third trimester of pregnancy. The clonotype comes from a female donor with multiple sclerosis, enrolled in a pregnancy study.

CDR3 protein: CASSLSRAVQETQYF. CDR3 DNA: TGTGCCAGCAGCTTGTCCAGGGCGGTCCAAGAGACCCAGTACTTC. The chain couples TRBV5-4 to TRBJ2-5, with D perhaps matching TRBD1 (5 bases). The length of the CDR3 is 15 residues. Germline CDR1 reads SGHNT; CDR2 reads YYREEE (reference sequence). V lost 1 base and J lost 1, with 11 bases in between.